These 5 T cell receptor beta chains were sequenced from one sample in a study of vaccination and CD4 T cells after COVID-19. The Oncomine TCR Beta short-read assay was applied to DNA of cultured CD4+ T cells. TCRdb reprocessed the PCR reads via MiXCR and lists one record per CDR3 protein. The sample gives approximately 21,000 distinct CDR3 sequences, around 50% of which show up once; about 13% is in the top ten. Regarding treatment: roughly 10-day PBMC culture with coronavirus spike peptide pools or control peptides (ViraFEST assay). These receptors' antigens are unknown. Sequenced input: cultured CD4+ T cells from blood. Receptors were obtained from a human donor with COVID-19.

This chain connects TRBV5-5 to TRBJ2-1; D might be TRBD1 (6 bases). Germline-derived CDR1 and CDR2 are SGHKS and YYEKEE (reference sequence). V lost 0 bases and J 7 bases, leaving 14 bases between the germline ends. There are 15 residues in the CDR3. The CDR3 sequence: CASSLVGGSGNEQFF. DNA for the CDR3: TGTGCCAGCAGCTTGGTAGGGGGATCGGGGAATGAGCAGTTCTTC.

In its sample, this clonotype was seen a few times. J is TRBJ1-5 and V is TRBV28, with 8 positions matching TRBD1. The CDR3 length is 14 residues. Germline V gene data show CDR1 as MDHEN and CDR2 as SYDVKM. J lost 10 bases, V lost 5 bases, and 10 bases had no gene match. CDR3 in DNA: TGTGCCAGCAGTCTACAGGGGGGGGTTGGACCCCAGCATTTT. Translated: CASSLQGGVGPQHF.

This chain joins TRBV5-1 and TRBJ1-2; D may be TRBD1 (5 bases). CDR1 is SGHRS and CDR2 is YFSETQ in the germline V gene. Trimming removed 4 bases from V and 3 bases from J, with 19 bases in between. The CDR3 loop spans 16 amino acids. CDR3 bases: TGCGCCAGCAGCGTCGGGACCCGGCAAGGGGACTATGGCTACACCTTC. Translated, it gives CASSVGTRQGDYGYTF.

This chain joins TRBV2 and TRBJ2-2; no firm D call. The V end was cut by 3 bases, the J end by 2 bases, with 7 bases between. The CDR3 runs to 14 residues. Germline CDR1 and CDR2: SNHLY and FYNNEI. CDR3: CASSEGSNTGELFF. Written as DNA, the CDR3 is TGTGCCAGCAGTGAGGGCAGCAACACCGGGGAGCTGTTTTTT.

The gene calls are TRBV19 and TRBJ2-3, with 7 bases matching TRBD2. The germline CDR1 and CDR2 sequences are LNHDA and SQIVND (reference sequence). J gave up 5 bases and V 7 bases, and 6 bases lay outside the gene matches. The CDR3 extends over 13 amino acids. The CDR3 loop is CASTGGSVDTQYF. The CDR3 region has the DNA TGTGCCAGTACCGGGGGGTCGGTAGATACGCAGTATTTT.